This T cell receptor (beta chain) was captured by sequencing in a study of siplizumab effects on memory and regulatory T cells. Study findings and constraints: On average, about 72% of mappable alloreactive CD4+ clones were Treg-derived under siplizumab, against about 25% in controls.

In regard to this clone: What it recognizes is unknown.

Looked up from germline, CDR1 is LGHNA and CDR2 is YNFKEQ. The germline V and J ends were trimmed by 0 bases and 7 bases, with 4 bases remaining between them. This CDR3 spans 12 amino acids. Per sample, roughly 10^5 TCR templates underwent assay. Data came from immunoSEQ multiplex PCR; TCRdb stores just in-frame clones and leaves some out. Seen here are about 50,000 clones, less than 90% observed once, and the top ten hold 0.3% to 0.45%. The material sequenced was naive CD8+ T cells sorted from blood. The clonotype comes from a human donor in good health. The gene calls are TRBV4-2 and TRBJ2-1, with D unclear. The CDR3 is CASSQDANEQFF. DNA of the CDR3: TGTGCCAGCAGCCAAGACGCGAATGAGCAGTTCTTC.